This passage covers 30 T cell receptor beta chains from one sample sequenced in a study of early T cells in non-severe SARS-CoV-2 infection. TCRdb passed the 5' RACE reads through MiXCR, listing each CDR3 protein once. This sample has some 83,000 distinct CDR3 sequences, with over 9.5% found just once. Specimen: whole blood, collected at baseline. The receptors originated from an adult who was a healthcare worker with PCR-confirmed SARS-CoV-2 infection or an uninfected control (not recorded which).

This clonotype was seen more than once but under ten times. The rearrangement joins TRBV27 to TRBJ1-5, with TRBD1 matching 8 bases. The CDR3 totals 14 residues. The V segment lost 6 bases and the J segment 9 bases; nucleotides outside the gene matches: 10. The germline V gene has CDR1 MNHEY and CDR2 SMNVEV (reference sequence). The CDR3 DNA follows: TGTGCCAGCAGAAGACAGGGGCTTCTTTGGCCCCAGCATTTT. Its protein is CASRRQGLLWPQHF.

This clonotype came up many times. The chain links TRBV5-1 to TRBJ2-6; D gene uncertain. Germline V gene data show CDR1 as SGHRS and CDR2 as YFSETQ. V shed 2 bases and J shed 0 bases, with 6 bases lying between them. CDR3 length: 15 amino acids. The CDR3 loop is CASSFGNSGANVLTF. The CDR3 region has the DNA TGCGCCAGCAGCTTCGGTAACTCTGGGGCCAACGTCCTGACTTTC. The full variable domain, with the rest looked up from reference TRBV5-1 and TRBJ2-6, is KAGVTQTPRYLIKTRGQQVTLSCSPISGHRSVSWYQQTPGQGLQFLFEYFSETQRNKGNFPGRFSGRQFSNSRSEMNVSTLELGDSALYLCASSFGNSGANVLTFGAGSRLTVL.

This clonotype was picked up many times. The chain carries TRBV9 and TRBJ2-1; D gene unclear. The V gene's germline CDR1 is SGDLS and CDR2 YYNGEE. CDR3 length: 13 amino acids. V was cut by 2 bases and J by 6 bases, with 9 bases left in between. The CDR3 DNA reads as TGTGCCAGCAGCGTCGGACCCGCCAATGAGCAGTTCTTC. It translates to CASSVGPANEQFF. Full variable domain (remainder filled in from reference TRBV9 and TRBJ2-1): DSGVTQTPKHLITATGQRVTLRCSPRSGDLSVYWYQQSLDQGLQFLIQYYNGEERAKGNILERFSAQQFPDLHSELNLSSLELGDSALYFCASSVGPANEQFFGPGTRLTVL.

This clonotype came up a few times. V and J are TRBV4-1 and TRBJ1-3; D is undetermined. The V end lost 1 base, the J end lost 4 bases, and 8 bases lay between the germline ends. CDR1 MGHRA and CDR2 YSYEKL come from the germline V gene. The CDR3 is made up of 14 amino acids. CDR3 nucleotide sequence: TGCGCCAGCAGCCAAGGAGGCGGGGGAAACACCATATATTTT. This gives the protein CASSQGGGGNTIYF.

This clonotype was counted at least ten times. The rearrangement uses TRBV3-1 and TRBJ2-2; TRBD2 agrees at 8 bases. This CDR3 is built from 17 residues. From germline, CDR1 is LGHDT and CDR2 YNNKEL (reference sequence). Unmatched junction bases numbered 11, after V lost 1 base and J lost 7 bases. This chain's CDR3 is CASSQVGSGIIFGELFF. CDR3 sequence (DNA): TGTGCCAGCAGCCAAGTTGGTAGCGGGATAATTTTCGGGGAGCTGTTTTTT.

The chain couples TRBV28 to TRBJ2-7; D unclear. V shed 1 base and J shed 6 bases, with 10 bases lying between them. The germline gives CDR1 MDHEN, CDR2 SYDVKM. The CDR3 length is 13 residues. The CDR3 region has the DNA TGTGCCAGCAGTTTATTGGTCTCATCCGAGCAGTACTTC. As protein: CASSLLVSSEQYF.

The chain combines TRBV20-1 with TRBJ2-5; the match to TRBD2 covers 12 bases. Germline-derived CDR1 and CDR2 are DFQATT and SNEGSKA (reference sequence). The trim removed 5 bases at V and 1 base at J, leaving 5 bases unmatched. The CDR3 is 15 residues long. The DNA for the CDR3 is TGCAGTGCTTTTGGACTAGCGGGACGCCAAGAGACCCAGTACTTC. Its protein product is CSAFGLAGRQETQYF.

This clonotype was seen ten or more times. V and J are TRBV28 and TRBJ2-3, with D unclear. The V end lost 5 bases, the J end lost 4 bases, and 13 bases lay between the germline ends. Germline assignment: CDR1 MDHEN and CDR2 SYDVKM. The length of the CDR3 is 14 residues. In DNA form, the CDR3 reads TGTGCCAGCAGTATCCCTCGGGCTGCAGATACGCAGTATTTT. Its translation is CASSIPRAADTQYF. Full variable domain (outside the CDR3, taken from reference TRBV28 and TRBJ2-3): DVKVTQSSRYLVKRTGEKVFLECVQDMDHENMFWYRQDPGLGLRLIYFSYDVKMKEKGDIPEGYSVSREKKERFSLILESASTNQTSMYLCASSIPRAADTQYFGPGTRLTVL.

This clonotype was seen many times. The chain links TRBV5-1 to TRBJ1-1; D remains ambiguous. CDR1 and CDR2 (germline): SGHRS, YFSETQ. This CDR3 region has 15 residues. V shed 4 bases and J shed 0 bases, with 13 bases lying between them. The CDR3 is CASSPGATLNTEAFF. As DNA, the CDR3 is TGCGCCAGCAGCCCTGGTGCGACACTGAACACTGAAGCTTTCTTT.

The chain has TRBV27 and TRBJ1-4; D is perhaps TRBD1 (5 bases). Germline CDR1 reads MNHEY; CDR2 reads SMNVEV (reference sequence). CDR3 length equals 15 residues. Between the trimmed V and J ends, which lost 2 bases and 7 bases, there was a span of 14 bases. The CDR3 DNA reads TGTGCCAGCAGTTTAAGTGTGGGGGACGGTGAAAAACTGTTTTTT. It yields the protein CASSLSVGDGEKLFF.

This clonotype was recorded many times. The rearrangement joins TRBV7-9 to TRBJ2-2, with D possibly TRBD1 on 5 matching bases. CDR1 is SEHNR and CDR2 is FQNEAQ in the germline V gene (reference sequence). The CDR3 covers 13 residues. Trimming left V 5 bases short and J 8 bases short, with 12 bases between. CDR3 in amino acids: CASSPTGAGELFF. CDR3 sequence (DNA): TGTGCCAGCAGCCCAACAGGAGCAGGGGAGCTGTTTTTT. The full variable domain, in which reference TRBV7-9 and TRBJ2-2 provide the parts outside the CDR3, is DTGVSQNPRHKITKRGQNVTFRCDPISEHNRLYWYRQTLGQGPEFLTYFQNEAQLEKSRLLSDRFSAERPKGSFSTLEIQRTEQGDSAMYLCASSPTGAGELFFGEGSRLTVL.

The rearrangement joins TRBV2 to TRBJ2-7, with D possibly being TRBD1 or TRBD2 (5 bases each). V shed 0 bases and J shed 6 bases, with 18 bases lying between them. Germline assignment: CDR1 SNHLY and CDR2 FYNNEI. This CDR3 has 16 amino acids. The CDR3 protein is CASSEALGPIPVEQYF. In nucleotides, the CDR3 is TGTGCCAGCAGTGAAGCTCTGGGACCGATCCCTGTCGAGCAGTACTTC.

Ten or more counts support this clonotype. The chain employs TRBV28 and TRBJ2-4, with 7 bases aligning to TRBD2. CDR1 is MDHEN and CDR2 is SYDVKM in the germline V gene. The length of the CDR3 is 16 residues. V was clipped by 4 bases and J by 5 bases; unmatched bases: 11. CDR3 sequence reads: CASSWPGLADENIQYF. In DNA form, the CDR3 reads TGTGCCAGCAGTTGGCCCGGCCTAGCGGATGAAAACATTCAGTACTTC.

This clonotype occurred a few times. The rearrangement joins TRBV4-1 to TRBJ2-5, with D unresolved. CDR3 length: 14 amino acids. The V end was cut by 0 bases, the J end by 1 base, with 6 bases between. Germline V CDR1 and CDR2: MGHRA, YSYEKL. The CDR3 protein is CASSQEQSQETQYF. CDR3 sequence (DNA): TGCGCCAGCAGCCAAGAACAGAGCCAAGAGACCCAGTACTTC.

This clonotype was counted only a few times. The chain has TRBV2 and TRBJ2-5, with unresolved D. Per the germline V gene, CDR1 is SNHLY and CDR2 is FYNNEI. The CDR3 covers 12 residues. Trimming removed 10 bases from V and 7 bases from J, with 16 bases in between. Written as DNA, the CDR3 is TGTGCCACCGGGTATCTGTCCGGGACCCAGTACTTC. This translates into CATGYLSGTQYF.

This clonotype was found many times. The gene calls are TRBV7-2 and TRBJ2-5; 10 bases align to TRBD1. This CDR3 is 16 amino acids long. V was clipped by 4 bases and J by 6 bases; unmatched bases: 11. Germline CDR1 reads SGHTA; CDR2 reads FQGNSA. CDR3 sequence: CASSSVEGQGMQTQYF. The DNA of the CDR3 is TGTGCCAGCAGCTCCGTCGAGGGACAGGGGATGCAGACCCAGTACTTC.

This clonotype was recorded many times. The chain carries TRBV5-6 and TRBJ2-1, with TRBD2 matching over 8 bases. Per germline, CDR1 SGHDT and CDR2 YYEEEE. After removal of 0 bases from V and 1 base from J, the junction contained 3 bases not matched to a gene. This CDR3 has 16 amino acids. The CDR3 sequence is CASSLAREASYNEQFF. The CDR3 DNA sequence: TGTGCCAGCAGCTTGGCGCGGGAGGCTTCCTACAATGAGCAGTTCTTC.

This clonotype was recorded at least ten times. J is TRBJ2-3 and V is TRBV7-2; D remains unclear. In germline, CDR1 is SGHTA, CDR2 FQGNSA. CDR3 length equals 16 residues. Trimming stripped 2 bases from V and 2 bases from J, with 14 bases between. In DNA form, the CDR3 reads TGTGCCAGCAGCTTAAAGATCGGAGTAGCCACAGATACGCAGTATTTT. It yields the protein CASSLKIGVATDTQYF.

This rearrangement joins TRBV3-1 to TRBJ1-4; 8 bases agree with TRBD1. V gave up 0 bases and J gave up 5 bases; unmatched junction bases: 2. The CDR3 loop spans 15 amino acids. Germline V CDR1 and CDR2: LGHDT, YNNKEL (reference sequence). The CDR3 protein is CASSQDGTGNEKLFF. The CDR3 DNA sequence: TGTGCCAGCAGCCAAGACGGGACAGGAAATGAAAAACTGTTTTTT.

The chain recombines TRBV28 with TRBJ2-7; TRBD2 agrees at 7 bases. Losses at the gene ends were 4 bases for V and 3 bases for J; bases not matched to a gene: 6. The CDR3 consists of 14 residues. Germline loops: CDR1 MDHEN, CDR2 SYDVKM. CDR3 loop: CASSWAGVLYEQYF. The CDR3 DNA reads TGTGCCAGCAGTTGGGCGGGAGTTCTCTACGAGCAGTACTTC.

This chain links TRBV28 with TRBJ2-1; 7 nucleotides agree with TRBD2. The J segment lost 6 bases and the V segment lost 1 base, leaving 6 bases of the junction unmatched. This CDR3 spans 15 amino acids. Germline values: CDR1 MDHEN, CDR2 SYDVKM. The CDR3, as DNA: TGTGCCAGCAGTTTATTGGCGGGAGCCAGCAATGAGCAGTTCTTC. This codes for CASSLLAGASNEQFF.

J is TRBJ2-6 and V is TRBV5-1, with 11 bases aligning to TRBD1. This CDR3 region has 19 residues. From germline, CDR1 is SGHRS and CDR2 YFSETQ. J gave up 2 bases and V 3 bases, and 10 bases lay outside the gene matches. CDR3 residues: CASSSPSMGQGAGANVLTF. CDR3 nucleotide sequence: TGCGCCAGCAGCTCCCCGAGTATGGGACAGGGGGCTGGGGCCAACGTCCTGACTTTC.

This clonotype has at least ten counts. The rearrangement links TRBV19 to TRBJ2-2, with 7 bases fitting TRBD2. After removal of 9 bases from V and 2 bases from J, the junction contained 6 bases not matched to a gene. The CDR3 is 14 residues long. The germline CDR1 and CDR2 sequences are LNHDA and SQIVND (reference sequence). Here the CDR3 reads CASVLAVNTGELFF. CDR3 bases: TGTGCCAGCGTCCTAGCGGTTAACACCGGGGAGCTGTTTTTT.

V usage is TRBV12-3 or TRBV12-4 and J usage is TRBJ1-1, with TRBD1 as a possible D gene (5 bases). This CDR3 spans 12 amino acids. The germline V and J ends were trimmed by 6 bases and 7 bases, with 12 bases remaining between them. The CDR3 loop is CASRLAQVEAFF. The CDR3 DNA sequence: TGTGCCAGCAGACTTGCACAGGTTGAAGCTTTCTTT.

CDR3 nucleotides: TGTGCCAGCAGCGTAGGACTAGGGACTAGGGCAAATGAGCAGTTCTTC. It translates to CASSVGLGTRANEQFF. The V call is TRBV9, the J call TRBJ2-1, with 8 bases identical to TRBD2. The trim removed 0 bases at V and 7 bases at J, leaving 9 bases unmatched. The V gene's germline CDR1 is SGDLS and CDR2 YYNGEE. The CDR3 extends over 16 amino acids.

This clonotype was seen more than once but under ten times. The rearrangement links TRBV6-6 to TRBJ1-5, with D hard to call. The CDR3 spans 9 residues. Germline V CDR1 and CDR2: MNHNY, SVGAGI (reference sequence). With 8 bases removed from V and 6 bases from J, the gap between germline ends came to 2 bases. The CDR3 is CASGQPQHF. CDR3 in DNA: TGTGCCAGCGGTCAGCCCCAGCATTTT.

The CDR3 DNA reads as TGTGCCAGCAGCGTGGGGCTAGCGAAAAGGGAGCAGTTCTTC. The encoded protein is CASSVGLAKREQFF. The chain has TRBV7-2 and TRBJ2-1, with D possibly being TRBD2 (6 bases). The CDR3 runs 14 residues. CDR1 and CDR2 (germline): SGHTA, FQGNSA. Trimming took 5 bases from V and 10 from J, leaving 18 bases between them.

The chain uses TRBV27 and TRBJ2-1, with D unresolved. Germline V gene lookup returns CDR1 MNHEY and CDR2 SMNVEV (reference sequence). There are 14 residues in the CDR3. Trimming stripped 3 bases from V and 6 bases from J, with 12 bases between. The CDR3 is CASSFNYKPNEQFF. The CDR3 nucleotides read TGTGCCAGCAGTTTCAACTATAAGCCCAATGAGCAGTTCTTC.

As DNA, the CDR3 is TGCGCCAGCAGCGGGGACGGACGCTTGATTTCGGAGCAGTTCTTC. Translation gives CASSGDGRLISEQFF. The rearrangement joins TRBV5-1 to TRBJ2-1; either TRBD1 or TRBD2 may fit D (5 bases each). The V gene lost 4 bases and the J gene lost 10 bases, with 21 bases spanning the gap. The germline V gene has CDR1 SGHRS and CDR2 YFSETQ. The CDR3 runs to 15 residues.

This clonotype has a count of ten or more. The genes are TRBV7-8 and TRBJ2-2; no definite D call. V was trimmed by 2 bases and J by 6 bases, leaving 13 bases between them. This CDR3 has 15 residues. Germline V gives CDR1 SGHVS, CDR2 FQNEAQ. CDR3 bases: TGTGCCAGCAGCTTATTTTCCGTTCGCGCCGGGGAGCTGTTTTTT. This encodes CASSLFSVRAGELFF.